This entry lists 13 T cell receptor beta chains sequenced from one sample in a study of shared clonotypes between healthy human individuals. Libraries were prepared by immunoSEQ multiplex PCR; TCRdb keeps only in-frame clonotypes and omits some of them. The table records around 350,000 clones, about 73% of them present only once. Sequencing input: memory CD4+ T cells sorted from blood. Subset indicated: CD45RA-negative fraction. These receptors were collected from a young man in good health.

This chain uses TRBV9 with TRBJ2-7; the D gene could be TRBD1 or TRBD2 (6 bases each). Germline CDR1 reads SGDLS; CDR2 reads YYNGEE. The CDR3 sequence is 15 residues long. Trimming stripped 0 bases from V and 3 bases from J, with 13 bases between. The CDR3 region is CASSVAGRGDYEQYF. The CDR3, as DNA: TGTGCCAGCAGCGTAGCGGGTAGGGGGGACTACGAGCAGTACTTC. Combining the CDR3 with reference TRBV9 and TRBJ2-7 gives the whole variable domain DSGVTQTPKHLITATGQRVTLRCSPRSGDLSVYWYQQSLDQGLQFLIQYYNGEERAKGNILERFSAQQFPDLHSELNLSSLELGDSALYFCASSVAGRGDYEQYFGPGTRLTVT.

This clone was counted once. This chain connects TRBV1 to TRBJ2-1; TRBD1 is the table's D call and was not checked against the DNA. TRBV1 is a pseudogene locus. The CDR3 covers 17 residues. The CDR3 sequence: CTSSQRQDRVPYNEQFF. CDR3 DNA sequence: TGCACCAGCAGCCAACGACAGGACAGGGTCCCCTACAATGAGCAGTTCTTC.

This chain joins TRBV7-2 and TRBJ2-1, with D uncertain. CDR1 is SGHTA and CDR2 is FQGNSA in the germline V gene. V lost 4 bases, J lost 0 bases, and 7 bases lay in between. The CDR3 length is 14 residues. This CDR3 reads CASSSQSSYNEQFF. CDR3 DNA: TGTGCCAGCAGCTCCCAAAGCTCCTACAATGAGCAGTTCTTC.

The chain recombines TRBV15 with TRBJ1-3; weak D call: TRBD1 (6 bases). The ends were cut back, 3 bases at V and 2 bases at J, with 8 bases in the middle. Germline assignment: CDR1 LNHNV and CDR2 YYDKDF (reference sequence). This CDR3 comprises 14 residues. CDR3 region: CATSSGGPGNTIYF. CDR3 in DNA: TGTGCCACCAGCAGTGGGGGGCCTGGAAACACCATATATTTT.

J is TRBJ2-1 and V is TRBV5-3, with a tentative D call TRBD1 (5 bases). TRBV5-3 is an open reading frame whose function is uncertain. The V gene lost 6 bases and the J gene lost 5 bases, with 12 bases spanning the gap. The CDR3 contains 13 residues. CDR3: CARIQQAHNEQFF. For the CDR3, the DNA is TGTGCCAGAATCCAACAGGCCCACAATGAGCAGTTCTTC.

The table lists this clone with a few counts. The J gene is TRBJ1-4, the V gene TRBV15; the D gene is possibly TRBD1 (5 bases). This CDR3 is built from 15 residues. Germline CDR1 and CDR2: LNHNV and YYDKDF (reference sequence). V was shortened by 5 bases and J by 8 bases, with 18 bases between the two germline ends. The CDR3 spells CATSGQSGRGEKLFF. DNA for the CDR3: TGTGCCACCAGCGGCCAATCGGGGCGGGGCGAAAAACTGTTTTTT.

This clone appeared once. V usage is TRBV28 and J usage is TRBJ2-7; D gene ambiguous. Trimming took off 5 bases at V and 4 bases at J, with 6 bases between the two ends. Germline V gene data show CDR1 as MDHEN and CDR2 as SYDVKM. The CDR3 is made up of 11 amino acids. For the CDR3, the DNA is TGTGCCAGCAGTCAATATTACGAGCAGTACTTC. Residues: CASSQYYEQYF.

V gene TRBV2 combines with J gene TRBJ2-7; D unresolved. V lost 1 base and J lost 6, with 7 bases in between. Germline V gene data show CDR1 as SNHLY and CDR2 as FYNNEI. The CDR3 covers 12 residues. The CDR3 region is CASSEGPGEQYF. The DNA for the CDR3 is TGTGCCAGCAGTGAAGGGCCGGGCGAGCAGTACTTC.

The genes are TRBV7-8 and TRBJ2-1, with 10 bases lining up with TRBD2. After removal of 4 bases from V and 7 bases from J, the junction contained 13 bases not matched to a gene. CDR1 is SGHVS, CDR2 FQNEAQ, per germline. The CDR3 is made up of 17 amino acids. For the CDR3, the DNA is TGTGCCAGCAGCTCACAACATCTAGCGGGAGTTTTTAATGAGCAGTTCTTC. Protein product: CASSSQHLAGVFNEQFF.

The rearrangement joins TRBV27 to TRBJ1-1; D gene unclear. Germline CDR1 reads MNHEY; CDR2 reads SMNVEV (reference sequence). This CDR3 has 13 amino acids. Trimming took 5 bases from V and 2 from J, leaving 9 bases between them. The CDR3 loop reads CASSHFANTEAFF. DNA for the CDR3: TGTGCCAGCAGTCACTTCGCCAACACTGAAGCTTTCTTT.

This clone showed up just a few times. The rearrangement links TRBV28 to TRBJ1-1; the match to TRBD1 covers 7 bases. V shed 10 bases and J 11 bases; nucleotides not matched to a gene: 16. The CDR3 has 13 amino acids. The germline V gene has CDR1 MDHEN and CDR2 SYDVKM. The CDR3, as DNA: TGTGCCACCCGGGGGACAGAAGTACTGGCGGCTTTCTTT. This sequence encodes CATRGTEVLAAFF.

V usage is TRBV6-5 and J usage is TRBJ2-7; 7 bases agree with TRBD1. Trimming took 4 bases from V and 4 from J; bases not matched to a gene: 10. The CDR3 is 15 amino acids. Germline V gene data show CDR1 as MNHEY and CDR2 as SVGAGI. In nucleotides, the CDR3 is TGTGCCAGCAGTTTCAATTCACAGGGGCGGTACGAGCAGTACTTC. This sequence encodes CASSFNSQGRYEQYF.

The rearrangement links TRBV10-3 to TRBJ2-3; 8 nucleotides align to TRBD1. Germline V CDR1 and CDR2: ENHRY, SYGVKD. CDR3 length: 14 residues. V lost 3 bases, J lost 4 bases, and 3 bases stayed unmatched. The CDR3 sequence is CAISDNRGADTQYF. DNA of the CDR3: TGTGCCATCAGTGATAACAGGGGGGCAGATACGCAGTATTTT.